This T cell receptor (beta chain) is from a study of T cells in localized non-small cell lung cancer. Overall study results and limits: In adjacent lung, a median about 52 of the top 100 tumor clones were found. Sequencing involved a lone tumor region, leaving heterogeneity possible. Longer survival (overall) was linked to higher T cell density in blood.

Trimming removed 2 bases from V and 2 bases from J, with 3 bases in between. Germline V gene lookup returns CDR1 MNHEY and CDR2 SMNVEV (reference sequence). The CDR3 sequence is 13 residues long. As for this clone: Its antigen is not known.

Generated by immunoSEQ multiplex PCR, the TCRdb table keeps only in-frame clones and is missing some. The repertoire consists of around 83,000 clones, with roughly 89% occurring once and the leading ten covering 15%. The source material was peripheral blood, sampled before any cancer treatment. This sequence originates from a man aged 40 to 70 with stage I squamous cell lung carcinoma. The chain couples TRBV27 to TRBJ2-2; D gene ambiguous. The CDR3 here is CASSLANTGELFF. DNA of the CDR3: TGTGCCAGCAGTTTAGCTAACACCGGGGAGCTGTTTTTT.